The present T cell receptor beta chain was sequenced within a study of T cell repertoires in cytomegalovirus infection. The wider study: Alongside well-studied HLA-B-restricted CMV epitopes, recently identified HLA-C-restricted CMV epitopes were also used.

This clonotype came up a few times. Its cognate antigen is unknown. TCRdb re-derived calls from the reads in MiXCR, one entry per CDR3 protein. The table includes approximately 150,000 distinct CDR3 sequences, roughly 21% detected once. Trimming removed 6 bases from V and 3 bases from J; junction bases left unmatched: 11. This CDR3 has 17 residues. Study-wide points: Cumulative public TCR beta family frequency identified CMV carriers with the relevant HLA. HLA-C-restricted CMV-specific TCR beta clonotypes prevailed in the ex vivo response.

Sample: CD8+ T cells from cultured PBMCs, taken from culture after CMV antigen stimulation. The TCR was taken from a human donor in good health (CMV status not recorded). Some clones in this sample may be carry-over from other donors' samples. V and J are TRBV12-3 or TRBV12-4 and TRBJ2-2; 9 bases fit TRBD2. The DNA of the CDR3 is TGTGCCAGCAGCGCGGGGATTAGCGGGGGATACACCGGGGAGCTGTTTTTT. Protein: CASSAGISGGYTGELFF.